The text below deals with one TCR beta chain. Its antigen is undetermined. Through a sample-barcoded 5' primer and a J-beta primer mix, a second PCR was run for roughly 7 to 11 cycles. Tagging of each cDNA molecule was performed by a template-switch adaptor with 12 random nucleotides. TCRdb processed the 5' RACE reads anew with MiXCR; each CDR3 protein has one entry. This table holds around 1.5 million distinct CDR3 sequences, approximately 59% found once. The source of the sample is a study of blood T cells in healthy people across ages. Looking at the study overall: Template switching picked up about one barcoded beta molecule for each two T cells.

Findings and caveats of the study: Both higher diversity and more naive CD4+ cells marked long-lived donors when set against aged donors. The percentage of naive T cells correlated strongly with TCR beta diversity.

CDR3 length equals 13 residues. Germline V gene lookup returns CDR1 MNHEY and CDR2 SMNVEV (reference sequence). The clonotype comes from a young man in good health. The sample comprised blood. V is TRBV27 and J is TRBJ2-4, with no clear D. TRBJ2-5 matches the DNA end more closely, so the J call is doubtful. The chain's CDR3 is CASSLHIQETQYF. CDR3 bases: TGTGCCAGCAGTTTACACATACAAGAGACCCAGTACTTC.